The clone carrying this T cell receptor beta chain has at least ten counts. Its antigen is unidentified. The unsorted libraries were prepared from 2 million PBMCs (stored at -80 C). Using its own MiXCR run on the 5' RACE reads, TCRdb lists one record per CDR3 protein. The data contain 40,000 to 50,000 distinct CDR3 sequences, over 2% of them singletons. The sample is drawn from a study of neurological immune-mediated disorders. Findings of the study overall: The study found no CDR3 amino acid sequences shared by expanded clones across subjects, suggesting private repertoires in all groups.

CDR1 and CDR2 from the germline V gene are MDHEN and SYDVKM. The CDR3 consists of 14 residues. V lost 5 bases to trimming and J lost 4 bases; unmatched junction nucleotides: 2. V and J are TRBV28 and TRBJ2-3; 11 bases agree with TRBD2. The sequence was collected from a man aged 25 to 45 with multiple sclerosis. The sequenced material came from PBMCs. The CDR3 spells CASSHSGRADTQYF. The CDR3 DNA follows: TGTGCCAGCAGTCATAGCGGGAGGGCAGATACGCAGTATTTT.